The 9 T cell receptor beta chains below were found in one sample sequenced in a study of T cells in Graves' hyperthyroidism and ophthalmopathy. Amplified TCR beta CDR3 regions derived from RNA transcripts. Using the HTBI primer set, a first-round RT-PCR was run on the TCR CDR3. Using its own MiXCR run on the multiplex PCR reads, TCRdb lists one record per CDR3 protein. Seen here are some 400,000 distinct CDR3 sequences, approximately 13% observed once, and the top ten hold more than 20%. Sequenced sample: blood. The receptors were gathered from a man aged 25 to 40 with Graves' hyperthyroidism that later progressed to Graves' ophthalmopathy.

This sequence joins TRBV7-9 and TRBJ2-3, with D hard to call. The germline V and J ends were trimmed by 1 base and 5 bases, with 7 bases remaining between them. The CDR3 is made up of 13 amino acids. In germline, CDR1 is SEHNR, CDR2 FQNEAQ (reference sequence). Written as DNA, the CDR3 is TGTGCCAGCAGCTTAGGGCCACGAGATACGCAGTATTTT. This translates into CASSLGPRDTQYF.

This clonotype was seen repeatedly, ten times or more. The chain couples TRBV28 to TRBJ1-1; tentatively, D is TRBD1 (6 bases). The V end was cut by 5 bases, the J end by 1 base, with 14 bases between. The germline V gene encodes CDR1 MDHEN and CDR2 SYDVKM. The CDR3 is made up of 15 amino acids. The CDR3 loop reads CASSPLKGENTEAFF. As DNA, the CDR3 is TGTGCCAGCAGTCCCCTTAAGGGGGAGAACACTGAAGCTTTCTTT.

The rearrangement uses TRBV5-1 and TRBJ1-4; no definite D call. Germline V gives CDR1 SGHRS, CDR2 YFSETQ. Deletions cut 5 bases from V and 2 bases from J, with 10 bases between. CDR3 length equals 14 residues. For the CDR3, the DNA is TGCGCCAGCAGTTCCTCGACTACTAATGAAAAACTGTTTTTT. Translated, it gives CASSSSTTNEKLFF.

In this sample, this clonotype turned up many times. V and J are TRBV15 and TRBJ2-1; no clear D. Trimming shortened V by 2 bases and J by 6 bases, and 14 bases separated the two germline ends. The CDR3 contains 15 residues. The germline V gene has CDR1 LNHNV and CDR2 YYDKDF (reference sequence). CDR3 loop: CATSRIRQESNEQFF. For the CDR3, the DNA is TGTGCCACCAGCAGAATCCGGCAGGAAAGCAATGAGCAGTTCTTC.

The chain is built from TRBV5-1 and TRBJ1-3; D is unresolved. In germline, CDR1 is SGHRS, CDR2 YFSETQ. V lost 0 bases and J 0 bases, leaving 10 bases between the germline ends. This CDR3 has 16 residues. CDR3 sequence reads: CASSLESVLSGNTIYF. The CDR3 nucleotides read TGCGCCAGCAGCTTGGAGTCAGTCCTCTCTGGAAACACCATATATTTT.

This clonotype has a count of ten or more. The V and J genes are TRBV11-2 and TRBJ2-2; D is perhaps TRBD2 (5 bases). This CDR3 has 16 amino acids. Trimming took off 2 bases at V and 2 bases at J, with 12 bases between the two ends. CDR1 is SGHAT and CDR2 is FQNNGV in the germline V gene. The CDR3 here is CASSLLGVANTGELFF. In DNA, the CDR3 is TGTGCCAGCAGCTTACTGGGAGTCGCAAACACCGGGGAGCTGTTTTTT. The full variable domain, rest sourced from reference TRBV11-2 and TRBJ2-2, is EAGVAQSPRYKIIEKRQSVAFWCNPISGHATLYWYQQILGQGPKLLIQFQNNGVVDDSQLPKDRFSAERLKGVDSTLKIQPAKLEDSAVYLCASSLLGVANTGELFFGEGSRLTVL.

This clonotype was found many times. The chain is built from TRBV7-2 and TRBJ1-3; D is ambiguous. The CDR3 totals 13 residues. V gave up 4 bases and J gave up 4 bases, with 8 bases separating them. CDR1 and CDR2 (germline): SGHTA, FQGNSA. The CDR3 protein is CASSYFQGNTIYF. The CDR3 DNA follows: TGTGCCAGCAGCTACTTCCAGGGAAACACCATATATTTT.

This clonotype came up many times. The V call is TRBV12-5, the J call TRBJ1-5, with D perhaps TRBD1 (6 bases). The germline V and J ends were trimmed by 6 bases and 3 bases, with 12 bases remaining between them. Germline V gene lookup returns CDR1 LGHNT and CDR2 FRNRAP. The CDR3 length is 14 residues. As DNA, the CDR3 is TGTGCTAGTGGCCCGGGGGCAGTCAATCAGCCCCAGCATTTT. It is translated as CASGPGAVNQPQHF.

The CDR3 reads CATSDSQGYEQYF. The CDR3 DNA reads as TGTGCCACCAGTGACTCTCAGGGTTACGAGCAGTACTTC. The gene calls are TRBV24-1 and TRBJ2-7; a possible D gene is TRBD1 (5 bases). Germline-derived CDR1 and CDR2 are KGHDR and SFDVKD. Trimming removed 4 bases at V and 4 bases at J, with 10 bases between. The CDR3 is 13 residues long.